This T cell receptor beta chain was identified during a study of T-cell memory formation after mild COVID-19 (dated by TCRdb to the early 2020s). In terms of the full investigation: TCR sequence clusters from the two donors were largely donor specific. Two young, previously healthy adult volunteers made up the cohort, one male and one female. Longitudinal TCRalpha and TCRbeta repertoire sequencing tracked T-cell clones expanding and contracting after mild COVID-19 in two donors. Overall study results and their limits: Contracting CD4+ clones appeared mostly in the CM and EM memory subsets, whereas CD8+ clones were enriched in EMRA. Clones that contracted from day 15 to 85 showed balanced CD4/CD8 phenotypes, whereas a second wave of clones that expanded from day 15 to 37 leaned towards CD4+. The study covered only a couple of mild cases, and larger cohorts including severe cases with pre-infection samples were considered necessary. SARS-CoV-2 specificity was not confirmed for the second-wave clones peaking on day 37. Some responding clones were detected in pre-infection memory, which suggested that pre-existing cross-reactive memory T cells had joined the SARS-CoV-2 response.

PBMCs were isolated by Ficoll-Paque density gradient centrifugation. Trimming removed 4 bases from V and 4 bases from J; the gene matches leave 10 bases unexplained. The CDR3, cysteine through phenylalanine, is 16 amino acids long. Just CDR3 DNA is preserved here, 48 bases in frame from base 1. CDR1 LNHDA and CDR2 SQIVND are derived from the germline V gene (reference sequence). Sequencer: Illumina NovaSeq 6000. TCRalpha and TCRbeta cDNA libraries were constructed by 5'RACE with constant-segment primers, with sample barcodes and unique molecular identifiers being introduced. Trizol reagent was used to extract RNA from every sample. Library amplification was performed in two PCR steps, and a second sample barcode and Illumina TruSeq adapters were introduced in the second step. Sequencing of libraries was performed on an Illumina NovaSeq with 2 x 150 bp paired-end reads. The study's processing was this. The reads were demultiplexed and collapsed into UMI-guided consensus sequences using migec v1.2.7. With mixcr v2.1.11, UMI consensuses were aligned to TRA and TRB V and J templates and assembled into clonotypes. A clonotype was counted as expanded or contracted only if both edgeR and NoisET called the change significant, with noise models trained on biological replicates. For edgeR calls, a false discovery rate-adjusted p below 0.01 and a log2 fold-change threshold of 1 were applied. As an exploratory analysis of dynamics, max-normalized trajectories of the 1000 most abundant clonotypes were examined with PCA combined with hierarchical clustering. Separately sequenced CD4+ and CD8+ repertoires were used to assign the CD4 or CD8 phenotype of responding clones. TCRdb's own reprocessing of the public reads used fastp at Q25 and MiXCR and kept productive beta chains. Every entry covers one CDR3 protein and lists the most common genes and DNA from its rows. It is TCRdb's table, rather than the study itself, that gives the V and J calls and clone size. A total of more than 400,000 distinct CDR3 sequences appear in this sample, roughly 18% of them only once. The ten largest clonotypes hold over 9% of the sample.

In its sample, this clonotype was seen a few times. Its antigen remains undetermined. No much larger clone exists at a distance of one base, and base qualities are not known. Specimen: PBMCs or a T cell subset sorted from them (not recorded which). The receptor chain draws on TRBV19 and TRBJ2-7, with 10 bases matching TRBD2. The source of this sequence is an adult woman who had mild COVID-19 (a few samples of this study predate the infection). The sample titles of this study are shuffled in the database, so cell type and time point are left out; the donor was told from shared clones. The DNA sequence reads TGTGCCAGTAGTACGTTAGCGGGAGGTTCGGGGTACGAGCAGTACTTC. Translated, this gives CASSTLAGGSGYEQYF.